These 25 T cell receptor beta chains share one sample of origin, sequenced in a study of cytotoxic CD8 clonotypes in ibrutinib-treated CLL. Profiled with immunoSEQ multiplex PCR; TCRdb holds only in-frame clones, not every one. There are approximately 320,000 clones in the sample; over 55% occur only once, and roughly 6% lies in the top ten. The specimen comprised PBMCs, sampled after 36 months of ibrutinib treatment. These TCRs come from a human donor with chronic lymphocytic leukemia.

The gene calls are TRBV19 and TRBJ1-2; 8 bases are shared with TRBD1. Germline V gene lookup returns CDR1 LNHDA and CDR2 SQIVND (reference sequence). Trimming removed 3 bases from V and 4 bases from J; junction bases left unmatched: 7. The CDR3 is 15 residues long. CDR3 residues: CASSIRRQGIYGYTF. In DNA form, the CDR3 reads TGTGCCAGTAGTATCCGGAGACAGGGGATCTATGGCTACACCTTC.

The chain employs TRBV2 and TRBJ1-2, with 7 bases lining up with TRBD1. The CDR3 loop spans 16 amino acids. Looked up from germline, CDR1 is SNHLY and CDR2 is FYNNEI. V shed 6 bases, J shed 0 bases, and the junction held 10 bases outside the gene matches. The CDR3 nucleotides read TGTGCCAGCAGCTACTCCGGGACAGTGACTAACTATGGCTACACCTTC. This codes for CASSYSGTVTNYGYTF.

V usage is TRBV7-6 and J usage is TRBJ2-2, with TRBD2 as a possible D gene (6 bases). The V end lost 5 bases, the J end lost 4 bases, and 8 bases lay between the germline ends. Germline V CDR1 and CDR2: SGHVS, FNYEAQ. The CDR3 length is 13 residues. The CDR3 nucleotides read TGTGCCAGCAGCCTGACTAGCACCGGGGAGCTGTTTTTT. It specifies CASSLTSTGELFF.

The genes are TRBV9 and TRBJ2-7; the match to TRBD2 covers 7 bases. CDR3 length equals 16 residues. The germline V gene encodes CDR1 SGDLS and CDR2 YYNGEE. The junction had 6 bases not matched to a gene; V was cut back by 0 bases and J by 0 bases. The CDR3 DNA reads TGTGCCAGCAGCGTAGCCCCTTGGACTAGCTCCTACGAGCAGTACTTC. This codes for CASSVAPWTSSYEQYF.

Only a few counts were recorded for this clone. The chain joins TRBV5-6 to TRBJ2-7, with D perhaps matching TRBD2 (6 bases). V lost 0 bases and J lost 3, with 16 bases in between. CDR3 length: 16 amino acids. Looked up from germline, CDR1 is SGHDT and CDR2 is YYEEEE. CDR3 region: CASSLASRREFYEQYF. CDR3 nucleotides: TGTGCCAGCAGCTTGGCCAGCAGGAGGGAGTTCTACGAGCAGTACTTC.

The chain joins TRBV5-5 to TRBJ2-7; 8 positions agree with TRBD2. The CDR3 is 15 amino acids. The germline CDR1 and CDR2 sequences are SGHKS and YYEKEE (reference sequence). With 5 bases clipped from V and 6 bases from J, the junction kept 13 bases outside the gene matches. The CDR3 DNA is TGTGCCAGCAGATCCGGGACTAGTCACCCGGGCGAGCAGTACTTC. This sequence encodes CASRSGTSHPGEQYF.

This chain links TRBV6-1 with TRBJ1-2; TRBD1 matches at 7 bases. The V segment lost 4 bases and the J segment 8 bases; nucleotides outside the gene matches: 4. CDR3 length equals 12 residues. CDR1 is MNHNS, CDR2 SASEGT, per germline. The CDR3, as DNA: TGTGCCAGCAGTGCGTACAGGGGCGGCTACACCTTC. It translates to CASSAYRGGYTF.

This rearrangement joins TRBV19 to TRBJ2-3, with 9 bases lining up with TRBD2. The V gene's germline CDR1 is LNHDA and CDR2 SQIVND (reference sequence). V lost 5 bases and J lost 2; bases outside the gene matches: 5. CDR3 size: 15 residues. DNA for the CDR3: TGTGCCAGTAGTGTTAGCGGGAGTTTCACAGATACGCAGTATTTT. The encoded protein is CASSVSGSFTDTQYF.

The chain joins TRBV19 to TRBJ2-7; 8 bases agree with TRBD2. The germline V gene encodes CDR1 LNHDA and CDR2 SQIVND (reference sequence). Trimming took 3 bases from V and 2 from J; bases not matched to a gene: 3. The CDR3 sequence is 14 residues long. Written as DNA, the CDR3 is TGTGCCAGTAGTATCCCCGGGAGGGCCTACGAGCAGTACTTC. This translates into CASSIPGRAYEQYF.

The gene calls are TRBV7-9 and TRBJ1-2; weak D call: TRBD1 (5 bases). This CDR3 has 15 residues. In germline, CDR1 is SEHNR, CDR2 FQNEAQ (reference sequence). V was pared by 5 bases and J by 5 bases, with 18 bases between. The CDR3 sequence is CASSPPGVPGYGYTF. As DNA, the CDR3 is TGTGCCAGCAGCCCGCCGGGGGTCCCCGGGTATGGCTACACCTTC.

The rearrangement links TRBV7-3 to TRBJ1-6; no reliable D call. Germline V lookup: CDR1 SGHTA, CDR2 FQGTGA. The CDR3 covers 18 residues. Trimming shortened V by 0 bases and J by 0 bases, and 12 bases separated the two germline ends. The CDR3 region is CASSLTGGRNSYNSPLHF. The DNA for the CDR3 is TGTGCCAGCAGCTTAACAGGAGGACGGAACTCCTATAATTCACCCCTCCACTTT. The full variable domain, its missing parts supplied by reference TRBV7-3 and TRBJ1-6, is GAGVSQTPSNKVTEKGKYVELRCDPISGHTALYWYRQSLGQGPEFLIYFQGTGAADDSGLPNDRFFAVRPEGSVSTLKIQRTERGDSAVYLCASSLTGGRNSYNSPLHFGNGTRLTVT.

The chain couples TRBV5-4 to TRBJ1-2; 10 positions match TRBD1. Trimming took 3 bases from V and 3 from J; bases not matched to a gene: 17. The CDR3 sequence is 19 residues long. From germline, CDR1 is SGHNT and CDR2 YYREEE (reference sequence). CDR3 protein: CASSSLTGTGVSGYYGYTF. The CDR3 nucleotides read TGTGCCAGCAGCTCCCTTACCGGGACAGGGGTATCGGGCTACTATGGCTACACCTTC.

J is TRBJ1-2 and V is TRBV6-5; D remains unclear. Germline CDR1 and CDR2: MNHEY and SVGAGI. The ends were cut back, 6 bases at V and 8 bases at J, with 10 bases in the middle. This CDR3 is built from 11 residues. The CDR3 sequence is CASRTPRGYTF. The CDR3 DNA follows: TGTGCCAGCAGAACACCACGCGGCTACACCTTC.

The chain combines TRBV4-1 with TRBJ2-3, with a weak D call TRBD2 (7 bases). Germline-derived CDR1 and CDR2 are MGHRA and YSYEKL. The CDR3 covers 16 residues. The ends were cut back, 1 base at V and 4 bases at J, with 15 bases in the middle. The CDR3 reads CASSQAGGPYSDTQYF. CDR3 coding DNA: TGCGCCAGCAGCCAAGCGGGGGGCCCATATTCAGATACGCAGTATTTT.

This clone was counted a few times. V is TRBV27 and J is TRBJ2-6, with D possibly TRBD1 on 6 matching bases. Germline values: CDR1 MNHEY, CDR2 SMNVEV (reference sequence). The CDR3 totals 20 residues. Trimming cost V 7 bases and J 0 bases, with 25 bases left between them. The CDR3, as DNA: TGTGCCAGCACCTACTGGTTCAACAGGGATGAGAGCTCTGGGGCCAACGTCCTGACTTTC. This gives the protein CASTYWFNRDESSGANVLTF.

The gene calls are TRBV27 and TRBJ2-7, with D tentatively TRBD2 (6 bases). Germline lookup yields CDR1 MNHEY and CDR2 SMNVEV (reference sequence). There are 15 residues in the CDR3. V gave up 5 bases and J gave up 7 bases, with 21 bases separating them. The CDR3 bases are TGTGCCAGCAGTCCCTTGGGACTCCCGCCGTGGGAGCAGTACTTC. This encodes CASSPLGLPPWEQYF.

The V and J genes are TRBV18 and TRBJ2-2, with D possibly TRBD1 on 5 matching bases. Germline CDR1 KGHSH, CDR2 LQKENI. Trimming shortened V by 6 bases and J by 5 bases, and 7 bases separated the two germline ends. The CDR3 is 12 amino acids. This CDR3 reads CASSHRTGELFF. The CDR3 DNA reads as TGTGCCAGCTCCCACAGGACCGGGGAGCTGTTTTTT.

The chain has TRBV19 and TRBJ1-4, with TRBD1 as a possible D gene (5 bases). Germline-derived CDR1 and CDR2 are LNHDA and SQIVND (reference sequence). This CDR3 spans 19 amino acids. Trimming took off 3 bases at V and 5 bases at J, with 25 bases between the two ends. As DNA, the CDR3 is TGTGCCAGTAGTATTGTGCCAGGGCTCAGCCTGAGGAGCAATGAAAAACTGTTTTTT. Protein sequence: CASSIVPGLSLRSNEKLFF.

The chain links TRBV7-3 to TRBJ2-7, with 11 bases matching TRBD1. CDR1 is SGHTA and CDR2 is FQGTGA in the germline V gene. The junction had 8 bases not matched to a gene; V was cut back by 8 bases and J by 5 bases. This CDR3 contains 14 residues. The CDR3 is CASARGTGGDEQYF. CDR3 sequence (DNA): TGTGCCAGCGCAAGAGGGACAGGGGGAGACGAGCAGTACTTC.

The chain joins TRBV2 to TRBJ1-2; 8 bases fit TRBD1. The CDR3 sequence is 14 residues long. CDR1 SNHLY and CDR2 FYNNEI come from the germline V gene. After removal of 9 bases from V and 0 bases from J, the junction contained 6 bases not matched to a gene. The CDR3 DNA sequence: TGTGCCAGACTCTTGACAGGGGCTAACTATGGCTACACCTTC. It is translated as CARLLTGANYGYTF.

V and J are TRBV15 and TRBJ2-7, with D perhaps TRBD2 (5 bases). The V and J ends lost 4 bases and 3 bases respectively, with 19 bases between them. The V gene's germline CDR1 is LNHNV and CDR2 YYDKDF (reference sequence). The CDR3 consists of 16 residues. The CDR3 sequence: CATSNLRARGNYEQYF. In nucleotides, the CDR3 is TGTGCCACCAGCAATCTAAGGGCCCGAGGGAACTACGAGCAGTACTTC.

V gene TRBV27 combines with J gene TRBJ1-1; no clear D. CDR3 length equals 14 residues. CDR1 is MNHEY and CDR2 is SMNVEV in the germline V gene (reference sequence). With 2 bases removed from V and 0 bases from J, the gap between germline ends came to 7 bases. CDR3 sequence: CASSLEPMNTEAFF. Here the CDR3 DNA reads TGTGCCAGCAGTTTAGAACCTATGAACACTGAAGCTTTCTTT.

CDR3 region: CASSFGRYGRGTDTQYF. The CDR3 DNA reads as TGTGCCAGCAGCTTCGGGCGTTACGGGAGGGGCACAGATACGCAGTATTTT. The chain employs TRBV7-2 and TRBJ2-3, with TRBD2 matching 8 bases. V lost 3 bases, J lost 1 base, and 9 bases stayed unmatched. The CDR3 spans 17 residues. Germline CDR1 SGHTA, CDR2 FQGNSA.

This clone turned up a few times. The rearrangement uses TRBV7-6 and TRBJ2-4; a weak D match, TRBD1 (5 bases). The germline V and J ends were trimmed by 6 bases and 2 bases, with 20 bases remaining between them. Germline CDR1 is SGHVS and CDR2 is FNYEAQ. This CDR3 contains 17 residues. The CDR3 coding sequence is TGTGCCAGCAGTGAGATACGCAGGGTCGATACCAAAAACATTCAGTACTTC. The encoded protein is CASSEIRRVDTKNIQYF.

This clone was seen a handful of times. This chain links TRBV5-1 with TRBJ2-7; the D gene could be TRBD1 or TRBD2 (6 bases each). Germline-derived CDR1 and CDR2 are SGHRS and YFSETQ. CDR3 length: 15 amino acids. Deletions cut 0 bases from V and 6 bases from J, with 16 bases between. The CDR3, as DNA: TGCGCCAGCAGCTTGGTCTCCGGGGGCTATGTCGAGCAGTACTTC. Its protein product is CASSLVSGGYVEQYF.